This TCR beta chain stems from a study of OX40 agonist ivuxolimab in advanced cancers. TCRdb's copy holds only in-frame clones and misses some; the assay was immunoSEQ multiplex PCR. The sample includes tens of thousands of clones, roughly 79% of them seen just once. There are 16 residues in the CDR3. V lost 5 bases, J lost 0 bases, and 6 bases stayed unmatched. The germline V gene has CDR1 ENHRY and CDR2 SYGVKD. The source material was CD4+ or CD8+ T cells sorted from blood, sampled in a trial of the OX40 agonist ivuxolimab. The J gene is TRBJ2-1, the V gene TRBV10-3; 8 bases map to TRBD1. This TCR was recovered from an adult with an advanced solid tumor such as melanoma, head and neck, liver or kidney cancer. This chain's CDR3 is CAISPGQGASYNEQFF. The CDR3 DNA is TGTGCCATCAGTCCAGGACAGGGAGCCTCCTACAATGAGCAGTTCTTC.